This T cell receptor (beta chain) was found in a study of blood T cell repertoires in COVID-19. Looking at the study overall: Acute and convalescent COVID-19 samples came from the United States, Italy and Spain. PBMCs, B-cell-depleted T cells, or T cells provided the cDNA or gDNA that made up the material.

Per the study methods: It was from reference gene primer amplification that nucleated cell counts were estimated. Data came from immunoSEQ multiplex PCR; TCRdb stores just in-frame clones and leaves some out. That table furnishes V, J and clone size, whereas the DNA furnished D and trimming. The table has some 240,000 clones, around three quarters seen once. V lost 2 bases, J lost 4 bases, and 7 bases stayed unmatched. The V gene's germline CDR1 is SGHRS and CDR2 YFSETQ. The CDR3 has 15 amino acids. This clone was found a few times. The chain has TRBV5-1 and TRBJ2-5; 8 bases map to TRBD1. Sequenced sample: peripheral blood. This sequence was found in a woman in her 70s with acute or convalescent COVID-19. The DNA for the CDR3 is TGCGCCAGCAGCTTCGGCAGGGGGCCGGCAGAGACCCAGTACTTC. This sequence encodes CASSFGRGPAETQYF.